The clone carrying this TCR beta chain was seen ten or more times. Its antigen is not known. The data stem from a study of T cell repertoires in cytomegalovirus infection. The overall study: Carrying CMV and the relevant HLA type showed in public TCR beta signatures.

The CDR3 covers 16 residues. Germline CDR1 reads SGHTA; CDR2 reads FQGNSA. V was cut by 1 base and J by 0 bases, with 10 bases left in between. Study-wide results and limits: Individuals carrying CMV plus the relevant HLA were identified by cumulative frequency of public TCR beta families. HLA-C-restricted CMV clonotypes gave the most frequent clonotype in two of eight donors.

Each CDR3 protein is one row after TCRdb ran MiXCR on the reads. The sample includes hundreds of thousands of distinct CDR3 sequences, roughly 24% seen only once; the top ten take under 8.5%. This TCR was recovered from a human donor in good health (CMV status not recorded). Some clones in this sample may be carry-over from other donors' samples. The genes are TRBV7-2 and TRBJ1-3; D not certain. Sequenced: CD8+ T cells from PBMCs. CDR3 sequence (DNA): TGTGCCAGCAGCTTAGTTCCCAAGAGCTCTGGAAACACCATATATTTT. Translated: CASSLVPKSSGNTIYF.